This T cell receptor beta chain originates from a study of stem cell transplantation in POMP-related autoinflammatory disease. Prominent immunodeficiency with autoinflammation defined PRAID. TCRdb's table, derived via immunoSEQ multiplex PCR, lists solely in-frame clones and lacks some. The repertoire holds some 65,000 clones, more than 75% seen once, with around 0.66% in the top ten. On this clone itself: Antigen specificity is unknown.

CDR3 length equals 13 residues. V gave up 10 bases and J gave up 4 bases, with 17 bases separating them. The germline V gene has CDR1 MGHDK and CDR2 SYGVNS. Study-wide results and limits: Across all analyzed T-cell subsets, patients with PRAID tended toward reduced diversity and increased clonality. Patients with PRAID showed a restricted number of unique TRB V-J gene pairings.

The chain is built from TRBV25-1 and TRBJ2-7; D is unresolved. The material sequenced was CD4+ T cells from PBMCs, taken after stem cell transplantation. The receptor's source is a human patient with POMP-related autoinflammation and immune dysregulation (PRAID). Some T cells may be provided by the graft donor. In DNA form, the CDR3 reads TGTGCCACCAGAGTCCGCGATGGGTACGAGCAGTACTTC. It codes for CATRVRDGYEQYF.